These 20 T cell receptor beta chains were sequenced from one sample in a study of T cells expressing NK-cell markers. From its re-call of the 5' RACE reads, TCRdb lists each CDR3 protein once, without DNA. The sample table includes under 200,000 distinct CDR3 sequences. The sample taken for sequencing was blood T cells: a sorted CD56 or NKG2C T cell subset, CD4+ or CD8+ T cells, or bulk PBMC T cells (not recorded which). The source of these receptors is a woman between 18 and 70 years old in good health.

The CDR3 here is CASSFTMETDTQYF. The chain has TRBV5-1 and TRBJ2-3. This CDR3 is 14 amino acids long. The germline V gene has CDR1 SGHRS and CDR2 YFSETQ.

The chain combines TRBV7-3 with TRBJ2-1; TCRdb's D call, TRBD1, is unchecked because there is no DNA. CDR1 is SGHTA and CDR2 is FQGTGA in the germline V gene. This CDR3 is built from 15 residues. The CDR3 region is CASSKDRGTSNEQFF.

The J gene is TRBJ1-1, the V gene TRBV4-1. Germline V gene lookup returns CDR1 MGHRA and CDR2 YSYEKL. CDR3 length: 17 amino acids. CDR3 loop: CASRHTFREKEYAEAFF.

CDR3 amino acids: CASSPDRSQVPYEQYF. This chain connects TRBV28 to TRBJ2-7; TCRdb selects TRBD1, and the lack of DNA leaves this call unchecked. CDR3 length: 16 amino acids. The V gene's germline CDR1 is MDHEN and CDR2 SYDVKM.

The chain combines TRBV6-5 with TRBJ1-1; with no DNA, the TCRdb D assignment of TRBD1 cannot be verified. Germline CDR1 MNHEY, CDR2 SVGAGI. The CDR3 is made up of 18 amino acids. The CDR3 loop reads CASSYSYGIPLRGTEAFF.

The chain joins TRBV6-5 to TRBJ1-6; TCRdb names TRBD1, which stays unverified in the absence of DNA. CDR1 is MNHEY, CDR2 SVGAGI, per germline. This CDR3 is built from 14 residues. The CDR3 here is CASSYDRVTSPLHF.

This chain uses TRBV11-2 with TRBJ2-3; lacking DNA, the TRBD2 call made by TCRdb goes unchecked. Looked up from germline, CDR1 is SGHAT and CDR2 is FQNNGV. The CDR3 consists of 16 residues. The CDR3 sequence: CASSPGAGGPIDTQYF.

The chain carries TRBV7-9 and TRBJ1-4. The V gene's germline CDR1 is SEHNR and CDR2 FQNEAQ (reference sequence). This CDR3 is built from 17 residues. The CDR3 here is CASSLGAQVSTNEKLFF.

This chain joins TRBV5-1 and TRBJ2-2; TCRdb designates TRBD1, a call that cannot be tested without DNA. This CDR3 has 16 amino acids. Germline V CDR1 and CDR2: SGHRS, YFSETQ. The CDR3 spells CASSAHRDGGTGELFF.

The CDR3 sequence is CASSFSQGNYKLGGYTF. V and J are TRBV7-8 and TRBJ1-2; TCRdb calls TRBD1, which cannot be checked without DNA. The CDR3 contains 17 residues. The germline CDR1 and CDR2 sequences are SGHVS and FQNEAQ.

The CDR3 sequence: CASSVGAGGADTQYF. The chain employs TRBV9 and TRBJ2-3; lacking DNA, the TRBD1 call made by TCRdb goes unchecked. Germline V lookup: CDR1 SGDLS, CDR2 YYNGEE. This CDR3 region has 15 residues. Complete variable domain (other parts from reference TRBV9 and TRBJ2-3): DSGVTQTPKHLITATGQRVTLRCSPRSGDLSVYWYQQSLDQGLQFLIQYYNGEERAKGNILERFSAQQFPDLHSELNLSSLELGDSALYFCASSVGAGGADTQYFGPGTRLTVL.

The CDR3 loop is CASIRSKVTGSGQPQHF. The chain has TRBV28 and TRBJ1-5; TCRdb reports TRBD1, a call that lacks DNA to check it against. CDR3 length equals 17 residues. Germline CDR1 reads MDHEN; CDR2 reads SYDVKM.

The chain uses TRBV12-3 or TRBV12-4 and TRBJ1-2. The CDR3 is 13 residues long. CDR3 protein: CASSLVLGYGYTF.

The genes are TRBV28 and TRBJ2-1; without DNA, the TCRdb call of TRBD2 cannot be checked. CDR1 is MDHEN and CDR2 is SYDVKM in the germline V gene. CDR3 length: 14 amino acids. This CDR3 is CASSPAGEDNEQFF.

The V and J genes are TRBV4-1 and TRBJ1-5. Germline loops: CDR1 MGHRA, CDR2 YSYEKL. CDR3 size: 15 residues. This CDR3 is CASSQGEQPGQPQHF.

The CDR3 is CASSPNGQVTDTQYF. The chain has TRBV18 and TRBJ2-3; TCRdb's D gene call, TRBD1, goes unchecked for lack of DNA. Germline loops: CDR1 KGHSH, CDR2 LQKENI. CDR3 length: 15 residues. The complete variable domain, with remaining parts taken from reference TRBV18 and TRBJ2-3, reads NAGVMQNPRHLVRRRGQEARLRCSPMKGHSHVYWYRQLPEEGLKFMVYLQKENIIDESGMPKERFSAEFPKEGPSILRIQQVVRGDSAAYFCASSPNGQVTDTQYFGPGTRLTVL.

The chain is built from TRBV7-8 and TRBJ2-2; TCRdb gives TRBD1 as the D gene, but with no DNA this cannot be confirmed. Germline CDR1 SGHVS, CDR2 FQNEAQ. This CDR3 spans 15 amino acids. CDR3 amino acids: CASSPSYRGAGELFF.

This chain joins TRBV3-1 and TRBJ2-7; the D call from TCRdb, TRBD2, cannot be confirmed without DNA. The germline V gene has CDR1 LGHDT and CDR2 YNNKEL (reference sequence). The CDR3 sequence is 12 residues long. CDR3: CASSQSVGEQYF.

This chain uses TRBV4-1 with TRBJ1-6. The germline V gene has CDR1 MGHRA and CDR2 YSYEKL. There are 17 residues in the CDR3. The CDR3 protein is CASRPRGREDDNSPLHF.

The chain's CDR3 is CASSYWPTGGLYNEQFF. This rearrangement joins TRBV5-1 to TRBJ2-1; TCRdb names TRBD1, which stays unverified in the absence of DNA. Germline V gene lookup returns CDR1 SGHRS and CDR2 YFSETQ. This CDR3 is built from 17 residues.